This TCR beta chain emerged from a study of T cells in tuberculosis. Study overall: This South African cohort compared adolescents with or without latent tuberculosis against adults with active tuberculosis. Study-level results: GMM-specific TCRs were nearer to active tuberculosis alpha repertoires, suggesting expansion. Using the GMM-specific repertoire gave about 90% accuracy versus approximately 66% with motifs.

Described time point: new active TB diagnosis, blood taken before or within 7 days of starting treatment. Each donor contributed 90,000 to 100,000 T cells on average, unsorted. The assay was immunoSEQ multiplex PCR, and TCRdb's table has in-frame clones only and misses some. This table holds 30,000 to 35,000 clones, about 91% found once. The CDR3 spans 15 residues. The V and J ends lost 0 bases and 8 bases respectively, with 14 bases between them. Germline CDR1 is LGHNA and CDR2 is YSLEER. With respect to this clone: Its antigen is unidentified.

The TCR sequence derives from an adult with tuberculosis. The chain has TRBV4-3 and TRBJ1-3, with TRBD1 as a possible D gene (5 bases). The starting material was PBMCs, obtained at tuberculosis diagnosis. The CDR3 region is CASSQEAGRSDTIYF. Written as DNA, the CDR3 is TGCGCCAGCAGCCAAGAGGCGGGGCGCAGCGACACCATATATTTT.